The text below deals with one T cell receptor beta chain. The target antigen is unknown. This sample was taken from a study of monozygotic twins with inflammatory bowel disease. Template switching was used to attach UMIs, which incorporated a 6-nucleotide sample barcode. Reprocessing the 5' RACE reads, TCRdb reports a single entry for every CDR3 protein and omits DNA. Recorded for this sample: a few hundred thousand distinct CDR3 sequences. Findings of the study overall: For repertoire similarity, concordant twins did not differ from discordant twins, possibly because power was limited.

This CDR3 region has 15 residues. The germline gives CDR1 DFQATT, CDR2 SNEGSKA (reference sequence). Sequencing was done on a sample of blood. V and J are TRBV20-1 and TRBJ2-7; TCRdb outputs TRBD1, but without DNA this stays unchecked. The sequence derives from a human donor with ulcerative colitis or Crohn's disease, or a healthy co-twin of an affected twin (not recorded which). The chain's CDR3 is CSARDRTGRSYEQYF.